The 13 T cell receptor beta chains below all came from one sample that was sequenced in a study of blood T cell repertoires in COVID-19. Sequencing used immunoSEQ multiplex PCR; TCRdb keeps in-frame clones, though not all of them. This table holds 91,000 or so clones, just under 90% found once. Sequencing input: peripheral blood. The source of these receptors is a human donor in a cohort sampled during active COVID-19.

CDR3: CAISESSRVLEQYF. As DNA, the CDR3 is TGTGCCATCAGTGAGTCGTCCAGGGTGCTCGAGCAGTACTTC. This sequence joins TRBV10-3 and TRBJ2-7; possibly TRBD1 for D (5 bases). CDR1 is ENHRY, CDR2 SYGVKD, per germline. This CDR3 comprises 14 residues. V was pared by 0 bases and J by 6 bases, with 12 bases between.

The V gene is TRBV6-1, the J gene TRBJ1-2, with a weak D call TRBD1 (6 bases). This CDR3 has 15 amino acids. Germline assignment: CDR1 MNHNS and CDR2 SASEGT. The V end lost 0 bases, the J end lost 0 bases, and 8 bases lay between the germline ends. As DNA, the CDR3 is TGTGCCAGCAGTGAAGCTTGGACAGCTAACTATGGCTACACCTTC. Protein product: CASSEAWTANYGYTF.

This rearrangement joins TRBV7-2 to TRBJ2-1; TRBD2 is a possible D gene (5 bases). The CDR3 covers 18 residues. V lost 5 bases, J lost 0 bases, and 20 bases lay in between. The germline CDR1 and CDR2 sequences are SGHTA and FQGNSA. Here the CDR3 DNA reads TGTGCCAGCAGCCCACTACCCGGGATTGGGAGCTCCTACAATGAGCAGTTCTTC. This translates into CASSPLPGIGSSYNEQFF.

The chain joins TRBV28 to TRBJ1-2; TRBD1 matches at 11 bases. The CDR3 length is 14 residues. From germline, CDR1 is MDHEN and CDR2 SYDVKM. Germline trimming cut 8 bases from V and 5 bases from J; bases unmatched to any gene: 7. CDR3: CASHNGDRGYGYTF. CDR3 in DNA: TGTGCCAGCCACAATGGGGACAGGGGGTATGGCTACACCTTC.

This clone appeared a single time. The rearrangement uses TRBV18 and TRBJ1-6; 9 positions match TRBD1. This CDR3 contains 16 residues. With 3 bases clipped from V and 7 bases from J, the junction kept 7 bases outside the gene matches. Germline loops: CDR1 KGHSH, CDR2 LQKENI. For the CDR3, the DNA is TGTGCCAGCTCACCCCAGTCCGGGACAGGGAATTCACCCCTCCACTTT. It translates to CASSPQSGTGNSPLHF. Full variable domain (outside the CDR3, taken from reference TRBV18 and TRBJ1-6): NAGVMQNPRHLVRRRGQEARLRCSPMKGHSHVYWYRQLPEEGLKFMVYLQKENIIDESGMPKERFSAEFPKEGPSILRIQQVVRGDSAAYFCASSPQSGTGNSPLHFGNGTRLTVT.

This chain joins TRBV11-2 and TRBJ2-1; perhaps TRBD2 as D (5 bases). The germline V gene has CDR1 SGHAT and CDR2 FQNNGV. The CDR3 runs to 16 residues. V was clipped by 1 base and J by 1 base, with 11 bases between them. In DNA form, the CDR3 reads TGTGCCAGCAGCTTAGGTGCTAGCCGGTCCTACAATGAGCAGTTCTTC. Its translation: CASSLGASRSYNEQFF. Full variable domain (remainder filled in from reference TRBV11-2 and TRBJ2-1): EAGVAQSPRYKIIEKRQSVAFWCNPISGHATLYWYQQILGQGPKLLIQFQNNGVVDDSQLPKDRFSAERLKGVDSTLKIQPAKLEDSAVYLCASSLGASRSYNEQFFGPGTRLTVL.

This clone was recorded only once. The chain is built from TRBV13 and TRBJ2-3, with TRBD2 identical over 7 bases. The V gene's germline CDR1 is PRHDT and CDR2 FYEKMQ (reference sequence). CDR3 length: 15 residues. Trimming at V came to 5 bases and at J to 4 bases, leaving 9 bases not matched to a gene. This CDR3 is CASSPGGRAADTQYF. The CDR3 nucleotides read TGTGCCAGCAGCCCAGGAGGGAGGGCGGCAGATACGCAGTATTTT.

This sequence joins TRBV5-1 and TRBJ2-1; D may be TRBD2 (5 bases). CDR3 length: 12 amino acids. Trimming pared 3 bases from V and 4 bases from J, leaving 5 bases between. Per the germline V gene, CDR1 is SGHRS and CDR2 is YFSETQ. The CDR3 bases are TGCGCCAGCAGCTCGGGGTACAATGAGCAGTTCTTC. This sequence encodes CASSSGYNEQFF.

The chain recombines TRBV10-3 with TRBJ1-1; TRBD1 might be the D (5 bases). Trimming removed 5 bases from V and 2 bases from J, with 30 bases in between. The V gene's germline CDR1 is ENHRY and CDR2 SYGVKD. The CDR3 runs 20 residues. In DNA form, the CDR3 reads TGTGCCATCAGTTCTACAGGAGGGCGCGGGATTGGGGGACGCAACACTGAAGCTTTCTTT. Amino acid sequence: CAISSTGGRGIGGRNTEAFF.

The genes are TRBV18 and TRBJ2-5; D not certain. Germline loops: CDR1 KGHSH, CDR2 LQKENI. V shed 3 bases and J shed 3 bases, with 5 bases lying between them. The CDR3 contains 12 residues. The CDR3 region has the DNA TGTGCCAGCTCACCGGGCGAAGAGACCCAGTACTTC. This encodes CASSPGEETQYF. The complete variable domain, with remaining parts taken from reference TRBV18 and TRBJ2-5, reads NAGVMQNPRHLVRRRGQEARLRCSPMKGHSHVYWYRQLPEEGLKFMVYLQKENIIDESGMPKERFSAEFPKEGPSILRIQQVVRGDSAAYFCASSPGEETQYFGPGTRLLVL.

The chain carries TRBV27 and TRBJ2-3; the match to TRBD2 covers 16 bases. CDR1 MNHEY and CDR2 SMNVEV come from the germline V gene (reference sequence). V lost 4 bases, J lost 4 bases, and 2 bases stayed unmatched. The CDR3 runs 16 residues. The CDR3 DNA is TGTGCCAGCAGTTGGGGACTAGCGGGAGGGTCAGATACGCAGTATTTT. Its protein is CASSWGLAGGSDTQYF.

The count of this clone is one. The gene calls are TRBV4-2 and TRBJ2-5; 12 nucleotides match TRBD2. The CDR3 is 18 amino acids. The germline gives CDR1 LGHNA, CDR2 YNFKEQ. The V segment lost 0 bases and the J segment 4 bases; nucleotides outside the gene matches: 9. The CDR3 nucleotides read TGTGCCAGCAGCCAAGATCCTAGCGGGGGGGCCTTAGGAGAGACCCAGTACTTC. Translated, it gives CASSQDPSGGALGETQYF.

This clone is a singleton in its sample. The chain carries TRBV11-2 and TRBJ2-5; TRBD2 aligns across 11 bases. The CDR3 has 17 amino acids. J lost 5 bases, V lost 5 bases, and 13 bases had no gene match. In germline, CDR1 is SGHAT, CDR2 FQNNGV. The CDR3 coding sequence is TGTGCCAGCAGCCACCTCGGGACTAGCGGTTTTATCGAGACCCAGTACTTC. Amino acid sequence: CASSHLGTSGFIETQYF.